This TCR beta chain was sequenced during a study of T cells in Graves' hyperthyroidism and ophthalmopathy (dated by TCRdb to about 2019). Study-wide context: To identify TCR V-J signatures that set the groups apart, the researchers used a discovery cohort of about a hundred patients, made up of roughly 45 with Graves' ophthalmopathy and 57 with stable Graves' hyperthyroidism. An independent validation cohort of under 20 hyperthyroidism patients and about 16 patients who later progressed to ophthalmopathy tested prospective prediction of ophthalmopathy. The 75 to 100 discovery patients were randomly split 7:3 into training and test sets. In addition, the study compared T-cell repertoires in thyroid tissue and in blood from roughly six Graves' hyperthyroidism patients. Once sampling was done, hyperthyroidism patients were given methimazole at a starting dose of 30 mg daily, whereas ophthalmopathy patients were given high-dose intravenous methylprednisolone. The paper describes TCR Vbeta CDR3 sequencing of about 140 peripheral blood samples, made up of about 40 ophthalmopathy patients, approximately 73 hyperthyroidism patients and 17 progressor patients. General study outcomes and caveats: Sample size was not statistically predetermined, and blinding of investigators to group allocation was not performed. In cross-validation, a model built on a 13 V-J signature told ophthalmopathy apart from stable hyperthyroidism with about 90% sensitivity and roughly 82% specificity, and in testing the same model reached 80%/75%. Blood samples also contained most of the expanded thyroid clonotypes (frequency above 0.001), which suggests that blood repertoires may reflect thyroid immune responses. In validation, the model predicted progression to ophthalmopathy a median of roughly 6.1 months before onset, with 65% to 71% sensitivity and just under 75% specificity.

Any patient with an uncontrolled infection, another autoimmune disease, pregnancy or lactation was excluded. Diagnoses were established on the basis of clinical symptoms, serum thyroxine and TRAb, thyroid ultrasound, and orbital computed tomography. Total RNA was extracted with Trizol reagent, and quality was checked on an Agilent 2100 Bioanalyzer. Remarks on this clonotype: Its antigen is still unknown. No much larger clone exists at a distance of one base, and base qualities are not known.

Taken from the germline V gene, the CDR1 and CDR2 loops are SQVTM and ANQGSEA. The CDR3 contains 12 residues, cysteine and phenylalanine counted. The DNA shown is the 36-base CDR3, in frame from base 1. The junction carries 11 bases between V and J, which are trimmed by 7 bases and 2 bases respectively. Amplification of TCR beta CDR3 regions was carried out from RNA transcripts. For the first round of RT-PCR on the TCR CDR3, the HTBI primer set was used together with the Qiagen OneStep RT-PCR kit. A second multiplex PCR round built the libraries, followed by size selection and purification. Sequencing of the libraries was done on an Illumina HiSeq2000 using paired-end 100 bp reads. Concerning the study's data processing: SOAPnuke was used to process the raw data, throwing out any read that contained adapters or uncalled bases, had a mean Phred below 15, or lacked an exact constant-primer or identifier match. COPE v1.2.5 was used to merge the high-quality paired reads, and each unique nucleotide sequence was defined as a clonotype. Clonotypes were aligned to IMGT TRBV, TRBD and TRBJ reference segments using MiTCR v1.1. The analysis included only V-J combinations with a frequency above 0.0001, which together covered around 99% of the repertoires. The TCS score was defined as the ratio of F50 (clonal expansion) to E x V (chaos), calculated using BLOSUM62-based TCRdist between CDR3 peptides within each V-J. Welch's t-statistics and random forest reduced fewer than 550 V-J features to under 15, which were used in a naive Bayes classifier (R e1071). Thyroid-blood repertoire similarity was quantified with the Morisita-Horn index. TCRdb handled the public reads itself, with Q25 trimming in fastp and clone calling in MiXCR, and kept productive beta chains. Every distinct CDR3 protein forms one entry, paired with its most common genes and DNA. What appears here as the V and J calls and clone size reflects TCRdb's work, not the paper's. Within this sample are over 500,000 distinct CDR3 sequences, with around 43% of them counted one time only. Together, the top ten hold approximately 44% of the sample.

Recombination joined TRBV29-1 with TRBJ1-1; TRBD1 is perhaps the D gene, given 5 matching bases. The sequenced material came from peripheral blood or thyroid tissue (not recorded which). The sequence was obtained from an adult woman with Graves' disease, either hyperthyroidism or ophthalmopathy (not recorded which). CDR3 region: CSAARGNTEAFF. The DNA sequence reads TGCAGCGCTGCGAGGGGTAACACTGAAGCTTTCTTT.